The 21 T cell receptor beta chains listed next were all sequenced from one sample in a study of blood T cell repertoires in COVID-19. The protocol was immunoSEQ multiplex PCR, while the TCRdb copy is restricted to in-frame clones and leaves out a portion. The table records around 310,000 clones, over 75% of them present only once. Sequencing was done on a sample of PBMCs or T cells enriched from blood (not recorded which). The receptors derive from a man aged 30 to 45 who had recovered from COVID-19.

V is TRBV21-1 and J is TRBJ2-5; TRBD2, as called in the table, went unchecked against the DNA. TRBV21-1 is a pseudogene. This CDR3 is built from 19 residues. CDR3 bases: TGTGCCAGCAGCTCCTCTCTGGGACTAGCGGGGGGGTCTCAAGAGACCCAGTACTTC. Amino acids: CASSSSLGLAGGSQETQYF.

The CDR3, as DNA: TGTGCCAGCAGTCCGACAGGGGGCGAAGCTTTCTTT. This codes for CASSPTGGEAFF. This rearrangement joins TRBV12-3 or TRBV12-4 to TRBJ1-1; 10 bases are shared with TRBD1. The CDR3 extends over 12 amino acids. V lost 5 bases, J lost 8 bases, and 2 bases stayed unmatched.

The rearrangement links TRBV3-1 (or the pseudogene TRBV3-2) to TRBJ1-2, with 12 bases fitting TRBD1. Germline V gene data show CDR1 as LGHDT and CDR2 as YNNKEL (reference sequence). V shed 4 bases, J shed 4 bases, and the junction held 7 bases outside the gene matches. CDR3 length equals 16 residues. The CDR3 is CASSPTGTGGIYGYTF. The CDR3 nucleotides are TGTGCCAGCAGCCCCACCGGGACAGGGGGCATCTATGGCTACACCTTC.

This sequence joins TRBV12-3 or TRBV12-4 and TRBJ1-1; D ambiguous. V was clipped by 0 bases and J by 10 bases, with 9 bases between them. This CDR3 comprises 12 residues. The CDR3 here is CASSLARARAFF. The CDR3 region has the DNA TGTGCCAGCAGTTTAGCGCGGGCGAGAGCTTTCTTT.

This chain joins TRBV6-5 and TRBJ1-2; D ambiguous. The V gene's germline CDR1 is MNHEY and CDR2 SVGAGI. V was shortened by 7 bases and J by 11 bases, with 17 bases between the two germline ends. The length of the CDR3 is 12 residues. DNA of the CDR3: TGTGCCAGCACCCTGTTAGGTTCCGGGTACACCTTC. Translated, it gives CASTLLGSGYTF.

This CDR3 is CASSFGGKNEKLFF. The DNA of the CDR3 is TGTGCCAGCAGCTTCGGGGGGAAAAATGAAAAACTGTTTTTT. V and J are TRBV11-2 and TRBJ1-4; possibly TRBD1 for D (5 bases). Germline V gene lookup returns CDR1 SGHAT and CDR2 FQNNGV. V lost 3 bases and J lost 5, with 10 bases in between. This CDR3 comprises 14 residues.

V is TRBV19 and J is TRBJ2-1; no clear D. Germline V gene sequence: CDR1 LNHDA, CDR2 SQIVND (reference sequence). This CDR3 has 16 residues. Trimming removed 7 bases from V and 1 base from J, with 17 bases in between. CDR3 DNA sequence: TGTGCCAGTATGCCCCGTTGGAGCTCGTCCTACAATGAGCAGTTCTTC. This gives the protein CASMPRWSSSYNEQFF.

This chain uses TRBV20-1 with TRBJ2-5; D uncertain. The ends were cut back, 3 bases at V and 2 bases at J, with 13 bases in the middle. Per the germline V gene, CDR1 is DFQATT and CDR2 is SNEGSKA (reference sequence). The CDR3 is 14 amino acids. The CDR3 nucleotides read TGCAGTGCTAGTCCCGCGGCAGATCAAGAGACCCAGTACTTC. Amino acid sequence: CSASPAADQETQYF.

This sequence joins TRBV5-4 and TRBJ2-3, with 8 bases identical to TRBD2. This CDR3 is built from 14 residues. Unmatched junction bases numbered 0, after V lost 3 bases and J lost 0 bases. Germline V gene lookup returns CDR1 SGHNT and CDR2 YYREEE (reference sequence). This CDR3 is CASSSGGSTDTQYF. CDR3 DNA sequence: TGTGCCAGCAGCTCGGGGGGGAGCACAGATACGCAGTATTTT.

The chain combines TRBV6-5 with TRBJ2-7, with 8 bases fitting TRBD1. Germline trimming cut 1 base from V and 4 bases from J; bases unmatched to any gene: 9. This CDR3 comprises 16 residues. Germline lookup yields CDR1 MNHEY and CDR2 SVGAGI. As DNA, the CDR3 is TGTGCCAGCAGTTACTTTACAGGGGGTACAGCTTACGAGCAGTACTTC. Translation gives CASSYFTGGTAYEQYF.

Only one count was recorded for this clone. The V gene is TRBV7-6, the J gene TRBJ2-7; 13 bases agree with TRBD2. V trimming: 5 bases; J trimming: 3 bases; junction bases outside the gene matches: 4. The CDR3 is 15 residues long. Germline CDR1 is SGHVS and CDR2 is FNYEAQ. The chain's CDR3 is CASSRTSGRNYEQYF. The DNA of the CDR3 is TGTGCCAGCAGCCGGACTAGCGGGAGAAACTACGAGCAGTACTTC.

V is TRBV3-1 (or the pseudogene TRBV3-2) and J is TRBJ1-2; the D is unclear. The CDR3 contains 17 residues. The germline gives CDR1 LGHDT, CDR2 YNNKEL (reference sequence). V was shortened by 0 bases and J by 0 bases, with 14 bases between the two germline ends. Here the CDR3 reads CASSQDGIRTSNYGYTF. The CDR3 DNA sequence: TGTGCCAGCAGCCAAGATGGTATACGGACTTCTAACTATGGCTACACCTTC.

This chain joins TRBV25-1 and TRBJ2-5, with a tentative D call TRBD2 (6 bases). With 1 base removed from V and 7 bases from J, the gap between germline ends came to 22 bases. The CDR3 covers 17 residues. In germline, CDR1 is MGHDK, CDR2 SYGVNS. The CDR3 region is CASSESSGRELEGTQYF. CDR3 sequence (DNA): TGTGCCAGCAGTGAATCGTCGGGCAGGGAATTGGAGGGGACCCAGTACTTC.

The V call is TRBV5-5, the J call TRBJ1-5; possible D gene TRBD1, 6 bases. The CDR3 consists of 15 residues. The germline V and J ends were trimmed by 4 bases and 2 bases, with 13 bases remaining between them. CDR1 and CDR2 from the germline V gene are SGHKS and YYEKEE (reference sequence). The CDR3 DNA sequence: TGTGCCAGCAGCCTTGATGGGGGCCGCAATCAGCCCCAGCATTTT. Protein: CASSLDGGRNQPQHF.

J is TRBJ2-5 and V is TRBV9, with 8 bases fitting TRBD2. With 0 bases clipped from V and 1 base from J, the junction kept 5 bases outside the gene matches. This CDR3 is 16 amino acids long. Germline lookup yields CDR1 SGDLS and CDR2 YYNGEE. CDR3 amino acids: CASSVAWSGGQETQYF. The CDR3 region has the DNA TGTGCCAGCAGCGTAGCTTGGAGCGGGGGCCAAGAGACCCAGTACTTC.

The chain couples TRBV10-1 to TRBJ2-3; the D gene is possibly TRBD1 (6 bases). The CDR3 runs to 16 residues. V lost 6 bases and J 5 bases, leaving 21 bases between the germline ends. Germline V gives CDR1 WNHNN, CDR2 SYGVQD (reference sequence). In DNA, the CDR3 is TGCGCCAGCAGATCGAGGCCTTCAACAGGGAAAGATACGCAGTATTTT. Encoded protein: CASRSRPSTGKDTQYF.

The CDR3 loop is CASRGGSPVAGTLYSNQPQHF. The CDR3 coding sequence is TGTGCCAGTAGGGGAGGGTCCCCGGTAGCCGGAACGCTCTATAGCAATCAGCCCCAGCATTTT. The V and J genes are TRBV19 and TRBJ1-5; D gene ambiguous. This CDR3 has 21 residues. Germline V gives CDR1 LNHDA, CDR2 SQIVND (reference sequence). Deletions cut 6 bases from V and 0 bases from J, with 30 bases between.

This chain links TRBV11-2 with TRBJ1-2, with 7 nucleotides matching TRBD1. V was pared by 8 bases and J by 4 bases, with 10 bases of the junction left unmatched. Germline V gene data show CDR1 as SGHAT and CDR2 as FQNNGV. This CDR3 region has 14 residues. Here the CDR3 DNA reads TGTGCCAGCCAGGTTGTTAGGGGGCCCTATGGCTACACCTTC. Residues: CASQVVRGPYGYTF. The whole variable domain, filled in from reference TRBV11-2 and TRBJ1-2, reads EAGVAQSPRYKIIEKRQSVAFWCNPISGHATLYWYQQILGQGPKLLIQFQNNGVVDDSQLPKDRFSAERLKGVDSTLKIQPAKLEDSAVYLCASQVVRGPYGYTFGSGTRLTVV.

This sequence joins TRBV28 and TRBJ1-1; 7 bases match TRBD1. Trimming removed 2 bases from V and 10 bases from J; junction bases left unmatched: 7. The CDR3 runs 13 residues. Germline CDR1 reads MDHEN; CDR2 reads SYDVKM. For the CDR3, the DNA is TGTGCCAGCAGTTTAAGGCACAACAGGGGAGCTTTCTTT. Translating it yields CASSLRHNRGAFF.

The CDR3 protein is CASSPHLESAGYTF. In nucleotides, the CDR3 is TGTGCCAGCAGCCCGCACCTGGAAAGCGCTGGCTACACCTTC. This rearrangement joins TRBV7-3 to TRBJ1-2; D remains ambiguous. Germline CDR1 SGHTA, CDR2 FQGTGA. This CDR3 has 14 residues. V shed 5 bases and J shed 7 bases, with 17 bases lying between them.

This chain uses TRBV11-2 with TRBJ1-1, with D possibly TRBD1 on 6 matching bases. The CDR3 loop spans 12 amino acids. Trimming left V 7 bases short and J 6 bases short, with 12 bases between. The germline CDR1 and CDR2 sequences are SGHAT and FQNNGV. The CDR3 nucleotides read TGTGCCAGCACCCTGGGGGCAGCTGAAGCTTTCTTT. This gives the protein CASTLGAAEAFF. The complete variable domain, with remaining parts taken from reference TRBV11-2 and TRBJ1-1, reads EAGVAQSPRYKIIEKRQSVAFWCNPISGHATLYWYQQILGQGPKLLIQFQNNGVVDDSQLPKDRFSAERLKGVDSTLKIQPAKLEDSAVYLCASTLGAAEAFFGQGTRLTVV.